A selection of T cell receptor beta chains follows, all from one sample in a study of blood T cell repertoires in COVID-19. Profiled with immunoSEQ multiplex PCR; TCRdb holds only in-frame clones, not every one. The repertoire holds roughly 50,000 clones, with approximately 88% as singletons. The material sequenced was peripheral blood. The receptors shown here come from a human donor in a cohort sampled during active COVID-19. The CDR3 runs from the conserved cysteine through the conserved F or W. Each record gives: clone size, V gene, J gene, D gene, CDR3 protein, CDR3 DNA. D genes are given only for firm matches. Some rows mark clone size as missing; the rest say once, few, many or name a class of expanded clone.

>few|TRBV25-1|TRBJ1-2|-
CASSGESYGYTF
TGTGCCAGCAGTGGGGAGTCATATGGCTACACCTTC
>-|TRBV29-1|TRBJ2-5|-
CSVEDWQGGRETQYF
TGCAGCGTTGAAGATTGGCAGGGAGGCAGAGAGACCCAGTACTTC
>few|TRBV11-2|TRBJ2-3|TRBD2
CASSLSLAGAGDTQYF
TGTGCCAGCAGCTTATCACTAGCGGGGGCCGGGGATACGCAGTATTTT
>-|TRBV9|TRBJ2-3|TRBD2
CASSPQAGRGGIDTQYF
TGTGCCAGCAGCCCACAGGCAGGGCGGGGGGGAATAGATACGCAGTATTTT
>-|TRBV12-3/TRBV12-4|TRBJ1-5|-
CASRGQVNQPQHF
TGTGCCAGCAGGGGGCAGGTTAATCAGCCCCAGCATTTT
>-|TRBV5-1|TRBJ2-2|-
CASSLAQGSSVPGELFF
TGCGCCAGCAGCTTGGCCCAGGGAAGTTCGGTTCCCGGGGAGCTGTTTTTT
>-|TRBV18|TRBJ2-5|TRBD2
CASSPPGLAETQYF
TGTGCCAGCTCACCTCCGGGACTAGCGGAGACCCAGTACTTC
>-|TRBV9|TRBJ1-2|-
CASSVGGNYGYTF
TGTGCCAGCAGCGTAGGCGGGAATTATGGCTACACCTTC
>-|TRBV7-9|TRBJ1-2|-
CASSLDGGRSYTF
TGTGCCAGCAGCTTAGACGGGGGACGTTCCTACACCTTC
>-|TRBV18|TRBJ1-1|-
CASSPGPNTEAFF
TGTGCCAGCTCACCGGGGCCGAACACTGAAGCTTTCTTT
>-|TRBV11-2|TRBJ1-6|-
CASSLDGLATLHF
TGTGCCAGCAGCTTAGATGGTCTGGCCACCCTCCACTTT
>-|TRBV7-9|TRBJ2-3|TRBD1
CASSPRDRDTDTQYF
TGTGCCAGCAGCCCCCGGGACAGGGACACAGATACGCAGTATTTT
>-|TRBV14|TRBJ1-2|-
CASSQHVSLPNGYTF
TGTGCCAGCAGCCAACATGTGTCCCTCCCTAACGGCTACACCTTC
>few|TRBV9|TRBJ1-6|-
CASSGQATINSPLHF
TGTGCCAGCAGCGGACAGGCCACTATTAATTCACCCCTCCACTTT
>-|TRBV2|TRBJ2-2|-
CASGLQGYTGELFF
TGTGCCAGCGGCTTGCAGGGGTACACCGGGGAGCTGTTTTTT
>-|TRBV6-6|TRBJ2-7|TRBD1
CASSMDRLDSYEQYF
TGTGCCAGCAGCATGGACAGGCTCGATTCCTACGAGCAGTACTTC
>-|TRBV4-3|TRBJ2-3|-
CASSQVLGTDTQYF
TGCGCCAGCAGCCAGGTACTCGGCACAGATACGCAGTATTTT